This TCR beta chain appears in the sequencing data of a study of regulatory T cells in long-lasting Graves disease. V lost 4 bases, J lost 0 bases, and 14 bases lay in between. The CDR3 is 16 amino acids. CDR1 SGHKS and CDR2 YYEKEE come from the germline V gene (reference sequence). According to the study, TCR beta libraries were built with iRepertoire HTBI primers and CDR3-region Arm-PCR. TCRdb called the multiplex PCR reads again in MiXCR, with one record for every CDR3 protein. Found here are under 800,000 distinct CDR3 sequences, about 16% of them singletons; the top ten hold approximately 18%. Time point in this sample: newly diagnosed GD, antithyroid drugs for less than 3 months. PBMC RNA was the source of the TCR library. An endocrinology department located in Xi'an, China, was where the patients came from. A further study also used this sample, focusing on T cells in Graves' hyperthyroidism and ophthalmopathy.

Sequencing was performed on peripheral blood mononuclear cells (PBMCs), taken at new diagnosis, from a patient treated with antithyroid drugs. The sequence came from a woman aged 30 to 39 with Graves disease. V and J are TRBV5-5 and TRBJ2-1; D may be TRBD2 (6 bases). The CDR3: CASSPREASSYNEQFF. DNA for the CDR3: TGTGCCAGCAGCCCCAGGGAGGCGAGCTCCTACAATGAGCAGTTCTTC.